The 20 T cell receptor beta chains listed next were all sequenced from one sample in a study of cytomegalovirus exposure and HLA in healthy donors. The PCR was carried out with 60 Vbeta primers and 13 Jbeta primers. Sequencing was performed with immunoSEQ multiplex PCR; in TCRdb, only in-frame clones are kept and a portion is missing. The sample has approximately 200,000 clones, roughly 78% seen once; the top ten hold 4.4%. Sequencing was performed on PBMCs. These receptors all stem from a woman aged 30 to 39 in good health and CMV-seropositive.

The V call is TRBV27, the J call TRBJ1-1; 11 bases agree with TRBD1. The CDR3 extends over 15 amino acids. Germline V gives CDR1 MNHEY, CDR2 SMNVEV (reference sequence). V shed 5 bases and J 1 base; nucleotides not matched to a gene: 3. This chain's CDR3 is CASSAGTGGNTEAFF. The CDR3 nucleotides read TGTGCCAGCAGTGCCGGGACAGGGGGGAACACTGAAGCTTTCTTT.

This chain links TRBV2 with TRBJ2-7; 9 bases line up with TRBD1. Looked up from germline, CDR1 is SNHLY and CDR2 is FYNNEI. The CDR3 spans 17 residues. V shed 6 bases, J shed 3 bases, and the junction held 15 bases outside the gene matches. This CDR3 is CASRAGRWGQGFYEQYF. The CDR3 DNA follows: TGTGCCAGCAGAGCAGGTCGTTGGGGACAGGGTTTCTACGAGCAGTACTTC.

Note on this clone: Other DNA sequences in this sample translate to the same CDR3. This chain connects TRBV5-1 to TRBJ2-2; possibly TRBD2 for D (5 bases). CDR3 length: 15 amino acids. Germline lookup yields CDR1 SGHRS and CDR2 YFSETQ. The V end lost 0 bases, the J end lost 0 bases, and 6 bases lay between the germline ends. The CDR3 sequence: CASSLGRANTGELFF. CDR3 nucleotide sequence: TGCGCCAGCAGCTTGGGGCGGGCGAACACCGGGGAGCTGTTTTTT.

This rearrangement joins TRBV25-1 to TRBJ2-5; 8 bases match TRBD2. After removal of 2 bases from V and 5 bases from J, the junction contained 10 bases not matched to a gene. The CDR3 length is 16 residues. CDR1 is MGHDK, CDR2 SYGVNS, per germline. The chain's CDR3 is CASSEALGLAVETQYF. The CDR3 nucleotides read TGTGCCAGCAGTGAAGCCCTCGGACTAGCTGTGGAGACCCAGTACTTC.

The genes are TRBV6-5 and TRBJ1-6; weak D call: TRBD1 (6 bases). The CDR3 contains 14 residues. Germline V gives CDR1 MNHEY, CDR2 SVGAGI. V lost 5 bases and J lost 10, with 15 bases in between. CDR3 DNA: TGTGCCAGCAGTATAAACAGGGTTCGCTCACCCCTCCACTTT. It encodes CASSINRVRSPLHF.

This chain links TRBV5-6 with TRBJ1-2; a weak D match, TRBD1 (5 bases). V lost 4 bases to trimming and J lost 4 bases, with 17 bases between them. CDR3 length equals 15 residues. Looked up from germline, CDR1 is SGHDT and CDR2 is YYEEEE. CDR3 nucleotide sequence: TGTGCCAGCAGCCCTTGGGGGACCGGGGGCTATGGCTACACCTTC. This sequence encodes CASSPWGTGGYGYTF.

The rearrangement links TRBV11-3 to TRBJ1-1, with D unresolved. V lost 3 bases and J lost 0, with 14 bases in between. CDR3 length: 16 residues. The germline V gene encodes CDR1 SGHNT and CDR2 YENEEA. CDR3 loop: CASSFGSSGMNTEAFF. The CDR3 DNA follows: TGTGCCAGCAGCTTTGGCTCATCGGGGATGAACACTGAAGCTTTCTTT. Full variable domain (remainder filled in from reference TRBV11-3 and TRBJ1-1): EAGVVQSPRYKIIEKKQPVAFWCNPISGHNTLYWYLQNLGQGPELLIRYENEEAVDDSQLPKDRFSAERLKGVDSTLKIQPAELGDSAVYLCASSFGSSGMNTEAFFGQGTRLTVV.

This clone was observed a handful of times. V is TRBV6-1 and J is TRBJ2-2; D unclear. The V gene's germline CDR1 is MNHNS and CDR2 SASEGT. V lost 7 bases and J 2 bases, leaving 5 bases between the germline ends. This CDR3 spans 12 amino acids. DNA for the CDR3: TGTGCCAGCACCGTTAACACCGGGGAGCTGTTTTTT. This sequence encodes CASTVNTGELFF.

V and J are TRBV5-8 and TRBJ2-3; 14 positions match TRBD2. Germline V gene sequence: CDR1 SGHTS, CDR2 YDEGEE. Trimming at V came to 5 bases and at J to 6 bases, leaving 2 bases not matched to a gene. This CDR3 has 14 residues. CDR3 sequence: CASRTSGGADTQYF. The CDR3 coding sequence is TGTGCCAGCAGGACTAGCGGGGGGGCTGATACGCAGTATTTT.

The chain recombines TRBV19 with TRBJ2-1; 11 bases line up with TRBD1. The V gene's germline CDR1 is LNHDA and CDR2 SQIVND (reference sequence). The CDR3 contains 15 residues. V gave up 6 bases and J gave up 9 bases; unmatched junction bases: 10. The CDR3: CASSPGQGAHGEQFF. The CDR3 nucleotides read TGTGCCAGTAGCCCTGGACAGGGGGCCCACGGTGAGCAGTTCTTC.

This sequence joins TRBV4-1 and TRBJ2-2; 7 bases line up with TRBD1. The length of the CDR3 is 18 residues. Germline V lookup: CDR1 MGHRA, CDR2 YSYEKL. J was trimmed by 3 bases and V by 1 base; bases with no gene match: 11. The CDR3 region has the DNA TGCGCCAGCAGCCAAGGGACGATAGTCGACAGGGACACCGGGGAGCTGTTTTTT. Its translation: CASSQGTIVDRDTGELFF.

The chain joins TRBV4-1 to TRBJ2-4; D call uncertain. This CDR3 region has 14 residues. Per germline, CDR1 MGHRA and CDR2 YSYEKL. V gave up 3 bases and J gave up 4 bases, with 10 bases separating them. The CDR3 reads CASSHPAGKNIQYF. The CDR3 region has the DNA TGCGCCAGCAGCCATCCTGCCGGGAAAAACATTCAGTACTTC.

The rearrangement joins TRBV6-5 to TRBJ2-7; the match to TRBD1 covers 7 bases. This CDR3 is 13 amino acids long. Trimming took 11 bases from V and 3 from J; bases not matched to a gene: 10. CDR1 and CDR2 (germline): MNHEY, SVGAGI. The DNA for the CDR3 is TGTGCCGGCCCCGGGACAGACCTCTACGAGCAGTACTTC. As protein: CAGPGTDLYEQYF.

The chain has TRBV20-1 and TRBJ2-7; possibly TRBD2 for D (5 bases). Germline-derived CDR1 and CDR2 are DFQATT and SNEGSKA (reference sequence). The CDR3 runs 11 residues. Trimming removed 1 base from V and 4 bases from J, with 5 bases in between. The CDR3 DNA is TGCAGTGCTAGAGCGGGGTACGAGCAGTACTTC. Translating it yields CSARAGYEQYF.

The chain is built from TRBV5-1 and TRBJ2-5; 7 positions match TRBD1. Germline V gene lookup returns CDR1 SGHRS and CDR2 YFSETQ. V lost 5 bases, J lost 3 bases, and 4 bases stayed unmatched. CDR3 length: 13 residues. The CDR3 protein is CASRWDREETQYF. The CDR3 region has the DNA TGCGCCAGCAGATGGGACAGAGAAGAGACCCAGTACTTC.

V usage is TRBV4-3 and J usage is TRBJ2-2; possible D gene TRBD1, 5 bases. Trimming cost V 0 bases and J 6 bases, with 11 bases left between them. The CDR3 contains 15 residues. In germline, CDR1 is LGHNA, CDR2 YSLEER. The CDR3 protein is CASSQESPGSGELFF. The CDR3 DNA reads as TGCGCCAGCAGCCAAGAGTCACCAGGGTCCGGGGAGCTGTTTTTT.

The chain couples TRBV6-5 to TRBJ2-3; 9 nucleotides align to TRBD1. The V segment lost 3 bases and the J segment 7 bases; nucleotides outside the gene matches: 11. Germline V CDR1 and CDR2: MNHEY, SVGAGI. CDR3 length: 16 amino acids. The CDR3 DNA sequence: TGTGCCAGCAGTTATGGGGAGGGACAGGGTTTCTATACGCAGTATTTT. This translates into CASSYGEGQGFYTQYF.

This chain links TRBV13 with TRBJ2-7; 7 positions match TRBD1. V gave up 5 bases and J gave up 5 bases; unmatched junction bases: 9. The germline V gene has CDR1 PRHDT and CDR2 FYEKMQ (reference sequence). The CDR3 runs 14 residues. The CDR3 protein is CASSVGPQGNEQYF. The CDR3 coding sequence is TGTGCCAGCAGCGTGGGCCCACAGGGGAACGAGCAGTACTTC. The variable domain in full, with the rest retrieved from reference TRBV13 and TRBJ2-7, is AAGVIQSPRHLIKEKRETATLKCYPIPRHDTVYWYQQGPGQDPQFLISFYEKMQSDKGSIPDRFSAQQFSDYHSELNMSSLELGDSALYFCASSVGPQGNEQYFGPGTRLTVT.

A few counts support this clone. The chain recombines TRBV9 with TRBJ1-2; possible D gene TRBD1, 6 bases. With 3 bases removed from V and 8 bases from J, the gap between germline ends came to 32 bases. The CDR3 contains 19 residues. Germline V gene sequence: CDR1 SGDLS, CDR2 YYNGEE. CDR3 DNA sequence: TGTGCCAGCAGCGCCCTCCTTCGGGACAACATGGGGTATGATAGAGGCTACACCTTC. Translating it yields CASSALLRDNMGYDRGYTF.

The rearrangement joins TRBV29-1 to TRBJ2-7, with 10 bases lining up with TRBD1. Germline CDR1 reads SQVTM; CDR2 reads ANQGSEA. The trim removed 1 base at V and 4 bases at J, leaving 1 base unmatched. The CDR3 loop spans 13 amino acids. CDR3: CSVEAGQGYEQYF. CDR3 nucleotide sequence: TGCAGCGTTGAAGCGGGACAGGGGTACGAGCAGTACTTC.